A selection of T cell receptor beta chains follows, all from one sample in a study of Ad26.COV2.S vaccination and SARS-CoV-2 variants. The protocol was immunoSEQ multiplex PCR, while the TCRdb copy is restricted to in-frame clones and leaves out a portion. Of some 340,000 clones listed, roughly 84% were seen once; the top ten hold more than 1.5%. The sequenced sample was peripheral blood, obtained in a trial of Ad26.COV2.S vaccine versus placebo. These receptors were obtained from a person aged 18 to 65 who received the Ad26.COV2.S COVID-19 vaccine or a placebo. The CDR3 runs from the conserved cysteine through the conserved F or W. The D gene is left open where the match is weak. Where a row states a size, it is once, few, many or the class of an expanded clone; other rows omit it.

d_call: TRBD2
j_call: TRBJ2-7
cdr3_length: 15
v_call: TRBV10-3
clone_size: -
cdr3_nt: TGTGCCATCAGGGAAACTAGCGGGGCCTCCTACGAGCAGTACTTC
cdr3_aa: CAIRETSGASYEQYF

d_call: TRBD1
j_call: TRBJ1-1
cdr3_length: 15
v_call: TRBV5-4
clone_size: -
cdr3_nt: TGTGCCAGCAGCTTGACAGGGGGCCGGAACACTGAAGCTTTCTTT
cdr3_aa: CASSLTGGRNTEAFF

d_call: -
j_call: TRBJ1-2
cdr3_length: 13
v_call: TRBV4-1
clone_size: -
cdr3_nt: TGCGCCAGCAGCCAAGAATGGCCGACGGGCTACACCTTC
cdr3_aa: CASSQEWPTGYTF

d_call: -
j_call: TRBJ2-5
cdr3_length: 15
v_call: TRBV7-7
clone_size: -
cdr3_nt: TGTGCCAGCAGCCCGGCCGGGTCTCCCCAAGAGACCCAGTACTTC
cdr3_aa: CASSPAGSPQETQYF

d_call: -
j_call: TRBJ2-3
cdr3_length: 14
v_call: TRBV7-2
clone_size: -
cdr3_nt: TGTGCCAGCAGCACCGGGCCTAGCACAGATACGCAGTATTTT
cdr3_aa: CASSTGPSTDTQYF

d_call: TRBD1
j_call: TRBJ2-5
cdr3_length: 13
v_call: TRBV9
clone_size: -
cdr3_nt: TGTGCCAGCAGCTCCGGGACAGTGGAGACCCAGTACTTC
cdr3_aa: CASSSGTVETQYF

d_call: -
j_call: TRBJ2-5
cdr3_length: 13
v_call: TRBV2
clone_size: -
cdr3_nt: TGTGCCAGCAGTGATGGGGAGCCTCGTACCCAGTACTTC
cdr3_aa: CASSDGEPRTQYF

d_call: TRBD2
j_call: TRBJ2-3
cdr3_length: 17
v_call: TRBV9
clone_size: once
cdr3_nt: TGTGCCAGCAGCGCGGGGGGGAACCCATCAAGCACAGATACGCAGTATTTT
cdr3_aa: CASSAGGNPSSTDTQYF

d_call: -
j_call: TRBJ2-2
cdr3_length: 14
v_call: TRBV3-1/TRBV3-2
clone_size: few
cdr3_nt: TGTGCCAGCAGCCCCCGGGGCGTGGCCGGGGAGCTGTTTTTT
cdr3_aa: CASSPRGVAGELFF

d_call: -
j_call: TRBJ2-7
cdr3_length: 19
v_call: TRBV4-2
clone_size: -
cdr3_nt: TGTGCCAGCAGCGCTCTGGGGGGAAGAAGCGTTGAGGGCGTGTCCGAGCAGTACTTC
cdr3_aa: CASSALGGRSVEGVSEQYF

d_call: -
j_call: TRBJ2-3
cdr3_length: 15
v_call: TRBV9
clone_size: -
cdr3_nt: TGTGCCAGCAGCGTAACCGCCCTAGCAACAGATACGCAGTATTTT
cdr3_aa: CASSVTALATDTQYF

d_call: -
j_call: TRBJ1-1
cdr3_length: 14
v_call: TRBV6-5
clone_size: -
cdr3_nt: TGTGCCAGCAGTCGACAGTTATCAGGGGATGAAGCTTTCTTT
cdr3_aa: CASSRQLSGDEAFF

d_call: TRBD1
j_call: TRBJ2-3
cdr3_length: 15
v_call: TRBV9
clone_size: -
cdr3_nt: TGTGCCAGCAACAAAGGGGACAGGGGAGGAGATACGCAGTATTTT
cdr3_aa: CASNKGDRGGDTQYF

d_call: -
j_call: TRBJ2-1
cdr3_length: 12
v_call: TRBV14
clone_size: -
cdr3_nt: TGTGCCAGCAGCCAAGGGTGGTTACCACAGTTCTTC
cdr3_aa: CASSQGWLPQFF

d_call: -
j_call: TRBJ1-1
cdr3_length: 13
v_call: TRBV18
clone_size: -
cdr3_nt: TGTGCCAGCTCACGCGATGCGAACACTGAAGCTTTCTTT
cdr3_aa: CASSRDANTEAFF

d_call: -
j_call: TRBJ2-5
cdr3_length: 10
v_call: TRBV30
clone_size: -
cdr3_nt: TGTGCCTGGGGGCAAGAGACCCAGTACTTC
cdr3_aa: CAWGQETQYF

d_call: -
j_call: TRBJ2-5
cdr3_length: 13
v_call: TRBV5-4
clone_size: once
cdr3_nt: TGTGCCAGCAGCCTTGTCCCTAGGGAGACCCAGTACTTC
cdr3_aa: CASSLVPRETQYF

d_call: TRBD1
j_call: TRBJ1-5
cdr3_length: 14
v_call: TRBV19
clone_size: -
cdr3_nt: TGTGCCAGTATGGGACAGAAAAGCAATCAGCCCCAGCATTTT
cdr3_aa: CASMGQKSNQPQHF

d_call: TRBD1
j_call: TRBJ2-1
cdr3_length: 15
v_call: TRBV6-5
clone_size: -
cdr3_nt: TGTGCCAGCAGAGCGGACAGGAGGTCTTACAATGAGCAGTTCTTC
cdr3_aa: CASRADRRSYNEQFF

d_call: -
j_call: TRBJ1-2
cdr3_length: 13
v_call: TRBV10-3
clone_size: few
cdr3_nt: TGTGCCATCAGTGACCAGGGGAGGAACGGCTACACCTTC
cdr3_aa: CAISDQGRNGYTF